This T cell receptor beta chain was recorded in a study of intratumoral heterogeneity in liver cancer. Some background on the complete study: Across the full roughly 13-patient cohort, most patients were male and a median age of roughly 69 years was recorded. To examine intratumor heterogeneity, the study integrated RNA-seq, DNA sequencing, TCR-seq and SNP array data obtained from multiple regions of hepatocellular carcinoma specimens. The overall cohort comprised some 70 multiregional samples from approximately 14 HCC patients, with some 50 tumoral and roughly 20 adjacent nontumoral regions.

All patients had early-stage hepatocellular carcinoma and received no therapy before surgical resection. Sampled areas lacked macroscopic evidence of necrosis or hemorrhage. TCR sequencing (ImmunoSeq) was performed on multiple regions from a couple of patients. Frozen tissue samples from resection were taken at least 1 cm away from one another. Samples with the label N were taken from nontumoral liver tissue next to the tumor. Genomic DNA was isolated from bulk tissue with the DNeasy blood and tissue kit. Using the immunoSEQ assay, the TCR beta chain CDR3 regions were sequenced from genomic DNA. Rearranged VDJ segments were amplified with primers annealing to V and J segments. The paper's processing steps were these. Clonality and richness metrics were computed with the ImmunoSeq Analyzer software. To find clones with differing abundance between regions, Fisher's exact test was applied together with a beta-binomial method for extra stringency. The table comes from immuneACCESS by way of TCRdb, which keeps in-frame sequences with V and J called. Part of the clones is missing from these tables; in studies checked, under half for an unresolved V gene and the rest for unknown reasons. V and J calls and clone size follow that table, whereas D and trimming were derived from the DNA. The sample has 20,000 to 25,000 clones on record, 73% of them singletons. The top ten clonotypes cover about 18% of the sample.

V drops 2 bases and J drops 1 base, leaving 8 bases in between. CDR1 and CDR2, per the germline V gene (reference sequence), are LGHDT and YNNKEL. From cysteine to phenylalanine, the CDR3 is 14 amino acids long. Left in the record is the CDR3 DNA by itself, 42 bases read in frame from the first base. General conclusions and limits of the study: The authors acknowledged a relatively low patient number and under-sampled tumor-infiltrating lymphocyte representation as limitations.

For this clone: Its antigen remains unidentified. The input lacks base qualities; no much larger clone sits a single base away.

The receptor was derived from a woman in her 70s with hepatocellular carcinoma. The sequencing used tumor-adjacent normal tissue, collected before any cancer treatment. The rearrangement combines TRBV3-1 (or the pseudogene TRBV3-2) with TRBJ1-1; the D gene cannot be resolved reliably. The sequence in DNA is TGTGCCAGCAGCCAACGACAAGCGAACACTGAAGCTTTCTTT. The encoded protein is CASSQRQANTEAFF.